The 19 T cell receptor beta chains listed next were all sequenced from one sample in a study of cytomegalovirus exposure and HLA in healthy donors. The study ran its PCR with 60 Vbeta and 13 Jbeta primers. Sequenced by immunoSEQ multiplex PCR; TCRdb stores in-frame clones only, minus some. The sample has about 98,000 clones; 75% to 85% are singletons. The sample comprised PBMCs. Receptors were obtained from a man younger than 35 in good health and CMV-seropositive.

The chain is built from TRBV15 and TRBJ1-1; D unclear. Trimming removed 0 bases at V and 0 bases at J, with 8 bases between. CDR3 length equals 15 residues. CDR1 is LNHNV and CDR2 is YYDKDF in the germline V gene (reference sequence). CDR3 sequence: CATSRDQQLNTEAFF. The CDR3 nucleotides are TGTGCCACCAGCAGAGATCAACAGTTGAACACTGAAGCTTTCTTT.

The CDR3 bases are TGTGCCAGCAGTCCACGGGGGTACACAGATACGCAGTATTTT. Amino acids: CASSPRGYTDTQYF. The chain has TRBV25-1 and TRBJ2-3, with D perhaps TRBD2 (6 bases). The CDR3 covers 14 residues. Trimming removed 5 bases from V and 2 bases from J, with 11 bases in between. Germline V lookup: CDR1 MGHDK, CDR2 SYGVNS.

This chain joins TRBV28 and TRBJ1-4; D not certain. Germline V CDR1 and CDR2: MDHEN, SYDVKM. V was cut by 3 bases and J by 0 bases, with 8 bases left in between. The CDR3 is 15 amino acids. In nucleotides, the CDR3 is TGTGCCAGCAGTTTTTGGCTTGCAACTAATGAAAAACTGTTTTTT. It yields the protein CASSFWLATNEKLFF.

The chain joins TRBV5-1 to TRBJ2-7; 7 bases line up with TRBD1. The germline CDR1 and CDR2 sequences are SGHRS and YFSETQ. The ends lost 3 bases at V and 3 bases at J; junction bases unmatched: 9. This CDR3 spans 15 amino acids. CDR3 in DNA: TGCGCCAGCAGCTCGCCTCCCACAGGGGACTACGAGCAGTACTTC. It translates to CASSSPPTGDYEQYF. Together with reference TRBV5-1 and TRBJ2-7, the CDR3 gives the full variable domain: KAGVTQTPRYLIKTRGQQVTLSCSPISGHRSVSWYQQTPGQGLQFLFEYFSETQRNKGNFPGRFSGRQFSNSRSEMNVSTLELGDSALYLCASSSPPTGDYEQYFGPGTRLTVT.

This rearrangement joins TRBV30 to TRBJ2-1; the D is unclear. The CDR3 spans 14 residues. Germline CDR1 and CDR2: GTSNPN and SVGIG (reference sequence). V lost 2 bases and J lost 0, with 8 bases in between. CDR3 nucleotide sequence: TGTGCCTGGAGTTTGGAGAGCTCCTACAATGAGCAGTTCTTC. Protein product: CAWSLESSYNEQFF.

The chain has TRBV27 and TRBJ1-5, with D possibly TRBD1 on 6 matching bases. The CDR3 consists of 13 residues. Germline V lookup: CDR1 MNHEY, CDR2 SMNVEV (reference sequence). With 7 bases removed from V and 5 bases from J, the gap between germline ends came to 12 bases. Here the CDR3 reads CASTNRADQPQHF. The DNA of the CDR3 is TGTGCCAGCACAAACAGGGCGGATCAGCCCCAGCATTTT.

V and J are TRBV18 and TRBJ2-2; a weak D match, TRBD2 (6 bases). The ends were cut back, 0 bases at V and 1 base at J, with 6 bases in the middle. This CDR3 is built from 15 residues. Germline CDR1 and CDR2: KGHSH and LQKENI. The CDR3 coding sequence is TGTGCCAGCTCACCACCGGGGGGGAACACCGGGGAGCTGTTTTTT. Protein: CASSPPGGNTGELFF.

This clone was counted a single time. The V call is TRBV9, the J call TRBJ2-5; 8 bases map to TRBD2. The CDR3 is 16 residues long. After removal of 4 bases from V and 0 bases from J, the junction contained 8 bases not matched to a gene. The germline V gene has CDR1 SGDLS and CDR2 YYNGEE. The CDR3: CASSSGTRGYQETQYF. CDR3 bases: TGTGCCAGCAGCTCCGGGACTAGAGGGTACCAAGAGACCCAGTACTTC.

This chain joins TRBV30 and TRBJ1-1, with 7 bases matching TRBD1. The CDR3 spans 15 residues. Trimming at V came to 2 bases and at J to 4 bases, leaving 10 bases not matched to a gene. Germline loops: CDR1 GTSNPN, CDR2 SVGIG (reference sequence). This CDR3 reads CAWSMLGPGGTEAFF. As DNA, the CDR3 is TGTGCCTGGAGTATGTTGGGGCCAGGGGGCACTGAAGCTTTCTTT.

In DNA form, the CDR3 reads TGCGCCAGCAGCCAATCGGGACAGACCTCCTACGAGCAGTACTTC. This codes for CASSQSGQTSYEQYF. The V gene is TRBV4-1, the J gene TRBJ2-7; TRBD1 aligns across 7 bases. J was trimmed by 0 bases and V by 2 bases; bases with no gene match: 4. CDR1 MGHRA and CDR2 YSYEKL come from the germline V gene. CDR3 length: 15 residues.

The gene calls are TRBV19 and TRBJ2-5, with 7 bases that match TRBD2. The V segment lost 3 bases and the J segment 6 bases; nucleotides outside the gene matches: 7. The CDR3 is 14 amino acids. Germline lookup yields CDR1 LNHDA and CDR2 SQIVND (reference sequence). CDR3 nucleotide sequence: TGTGCCAGTAGTATTAAGTCTAGCGGAAAGACCCAGTACTTC. It is translated as CASSIKSSGKTQYF. Combining the CDR3 with reference TRBV19 and TRBJ2-5 gives the whole variable domain DGGITQSPKYLFRKEGQNVTLSCEQNLNHDAMYWYRQDPGQGLRLIYYSQIVNDFQKGDIAEGYSVSREKKESFPLTVTSAQKNPTAFYLCASSIKSSGKTQYFGPGTRLLVL.

The rearrangement joins TRBV5-6 to TRBJ2-2; D gene ambiguous. Germline V gene data show CDR1 as SGHDT and CDR2 as YYEEEE. Deletions cut 4 bases from V and 3 bases from J, with 16 bases between. The length of the CDR3 is 16 residues. CDR3 DNA: TGTGCCAGCAGCCCCATAATAGACTCAGACACCGGGGAGCTGTTTTTT. Encoded protein: CASSPIIDSDTGELFF.

V gene TRBV15 combines with J gene TRBJ2-7; 7 bases are shared with TRBD2. This CDR3 region has 16 residues. The V gene's germline CDR1 is LNHNV and CDR2 YYDKDF (reference sequence). The V gene end was trimmed by 0 bases and the J gene end by 3 bases; junction bases not matched to a gene: 8. CDR3: CATSRDRAREGYEQYF. The CDR3 nucleotides read TGTGCCACCAGCAGAGACCGGGCCAGGGAGGGCTACGAGCAGTACTTC. Filled out from reference TRBV15 and TRBJ2-7, the complete variable domain reads DAMVIQNPRYQVTQFGKPVTLSCSQTLNHNVMYWYQQKSSQAPKLLFHYYDKDFNNEADTPDNFQSRRPNTSFCFLDIRSPGLGDTAMYLCATSRDRAREGYEQYFGPGTRLTVT.

The chain links TRBV29-1 to TRBJ2-1; D is perhaps TRBD2 (5 bases). CDR1 and CDR2 (germline): SQVTM, ANQGSEA. The CDR3 sequence is 15 residues long. The CDR3 spells CNARGLPSSYNEQFF. CDR3 nucleotide sequence: TGCAACGCCAGAGGACTGCCGAGCTCCTACAATGAGCAGTTCTTC.

This chain connects TRBV28 to TRBJ2-7; D is uncertain. The CDR3 is 10 residues long. The V gene's germline CDR1 is MDHEN and CDR2 SYDVKM. Deletions cut 5 bases from V and 3 bases from J, with 2 bases between. CDR3 amino acids: CASSRYEQYF. The CDR3 nucleotides are TGTGCCAGCAGTCGCTACGAGCAGTACTTC.

The rearrangement joins TRBV9 to TRBJ2-3; 7 bases fit TRBD2. The CDR3 sequence is 13 residues long. The germline V gene has CDR1 SGDLS and CDR2 YYNGEE. The V segment lost 2 bases and the J segment 3 bases; nucleotides outside the gene matches: 0. The CDR3 nucleotides are TGTGCCAGCAGCGTCGGGGGGACAGATACGCAGTATTTT. It yields the protein CASSVGGTDTQYF.

The J gene is TRBJ2-7, the V gene TRBV6-6, with 9 bases fitting TRBD1. The length of the CDR3 is 15 residues. CDR1 is MNHNY and CDR2 is SVGAGI in the germline V gene (reference sequence). The V and J ends lost 6 bases and 2 bases, in that order; junction bases with no gene match: 8. CDR3 loop: CASSPEQGAAYEQYF. The CDR3 nucleotides read TGTGCCAGCAGCCCCGAACAGGGGGCGGCCTACGAGCAGTACTTC.

The chain recombines TRBV30 with TRBJ1-6; 7 bases fit TRBD1. Trimming cost V 0 bases and J 7 bases; bases outside gene matches: 6. There are 15 residues in the CDR3. CDR1 is GTSNPN and CDR2 is SVGIG in the germline V gene (reference sequence). The CDR3, as DNA: TGTGCCTGGAGTGTCGGGGACAGCGCAAATTCACCCCTCCACTTT. The encoded protein is CAWSVGDSANSPLHF.

The sample holds one count of this clone. The V gene is TRBV5-1, the J gene TRBJ1-1, with D tentatively TRBD1 (6 bases). The V and J ends lost 3 bases and 7 bases respectively, with 10 bases between them. Germline V CDR1 and CDR2: SGHRS, YFSETQ. This CDR3 is 12 amino acids long. This chain's CDR3 is CASSSGQNEAFF. CDR3 sequence (DNA): TGCGCCAGCAGCTCTGGACAGAATGAAGCTTTCTTT. Full variable domain (rest looked up from reference TRBV5-1 and TRBJ1-1): KAGVTQTPRYLIKTRGQQVTLSCSPISGHRSVSWYQQTPGQGLQFLFEYFSETQRNKGNFPGRFSGRQFSNSRSEMNVSTLELGDSALYLCASSSGQNEAFFGQGTRLTVV.